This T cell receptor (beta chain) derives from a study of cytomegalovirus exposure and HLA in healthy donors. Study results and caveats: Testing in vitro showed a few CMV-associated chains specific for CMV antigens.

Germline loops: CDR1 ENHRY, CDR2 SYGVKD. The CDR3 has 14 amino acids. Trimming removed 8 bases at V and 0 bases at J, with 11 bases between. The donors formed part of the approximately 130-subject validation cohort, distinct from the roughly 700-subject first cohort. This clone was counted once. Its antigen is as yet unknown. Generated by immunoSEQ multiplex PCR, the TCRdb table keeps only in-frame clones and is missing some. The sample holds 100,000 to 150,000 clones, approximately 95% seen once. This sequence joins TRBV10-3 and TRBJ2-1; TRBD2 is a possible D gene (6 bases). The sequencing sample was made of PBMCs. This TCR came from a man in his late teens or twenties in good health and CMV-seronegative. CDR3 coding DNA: TGTGCCATCCAGCGGGCAGTCTCCTACAATGAGCAGTTCTTC. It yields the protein CAIQRAVSYNEQFF.